This TCR beta chain was sequenced for a study of blood T cell repertoires in COVID-19. Study-wide background: COVID-19 samples, acute and convalescent, were from the United States, Italy and Spain. T cells, B-cell-depleted T cells, or PBMCs supplied cDNA or gDNA.

The V end lost 4 bases, the J end lost 2 bases, and 21 bases lay between the germline ends. The CDR3 extends over 18 amino acids. Per the germline V gene, CDR1 is SGHDT and CDR2 is YYEEEE. In this sample, this clone turned up a few times. In the original processing: Estimates of nucleated cell counts were drawn from the amplification of reference gene primers. The method was immunoSEQ multiplex PCR; TCRdb's version includes in-frame clones alone and lacks a portion of them. V and J calls plus clone size are reproduced from that table; the DNA served to infer D and trimming. The sample carries a few hundred thousand clones, 84% recorded once.

The chain has TRBV5-6 and TRBJ1-4; the D is unclear. The source material was peripheral blood. The origin of this receptor is a man aged 50 or older with active or convalescent COVID-19. As DNA, the CDR3 is TGTGCCAGCAGCAAAAAACCGGGTTCCACCTGGACTAATGAAAAACTGTTTTTT. Encoded protein: CASSKKPGSTWTNEKLFF.